The 7 T cell receptor beta chains in this list originate from one sample, sequenced in a study of CD8 T cells in Susac syndrome (dated by TCRdb to between 2017 and 2020). Library preparation employed the immunoSEQ multiplex PCR assay. RNA was extracted using the RNeasy kit, and roughly 0.5 to 1 microgram was reverse transcribed with random hexamers. The public reads were reanalyzed by TCRdb: fastp trimming at Q25, MiXCR alignment, in-frame beta chains only. One record per CDR3 amino acid sequence lists the most common genes and DNA. The sample contains some 200,000 distinct CDR3 sequences, just under 95% of them found a single time. The ten largest clones capture over 0.08% of the sample. Sequenced material: CD4+ T cells from PBMCs. The receptor source for this set is a human donor in good health.

About this clonotype itself: Here the CDR3 omits its conserved ending phenylalanine or tryptophan, so a read error is the likely source. The limits of the CDR3 on the DNA are not certain, so only TCRdb's listed CDR3 is given. V and J are TRBV30 and TRBJ1-1; no check of the table's D call, TRBD1, against the DNA was made. The CDR3 length is 12 residues, termini included. CDR1 GTSNPN and CDR2 SVGIG come from the germline V gene (reference sequence). This CDR3 reads CAWSVSETARQL.

CDR3 DNA: TGTGCCAGCAGCGCAGATCAGTACCAAGAGACCCAGTACTTC. This translates into CASSADQYQETQYF. The chain couples TRBV5-4 to TRBJ2-5; no reliable D call. V lost 4 bases, J lost 0 bases, and 10 bases lay in between. The CDR3 sequence is 14 residues long. In germline, CDR1 is SGHNT, CDR2 YYREEE (reference sequence).

This rearrangement joins TRBV28 to TRBJ1-5; 8 positions match TRBD1. Germline V gene data show CDR1 as MDHEN and CDR2 as SYDVKM. J lost 3 bases, V lost 7 bases, and 8 bases had no gene match. This CDR3 contains 15 residues. The CDR3 loop reads CASNKAGGPNQPQHF. The CDR3 coding sequence is TGTGCCAGCAACAAGGCAGGGGGCCCCAATCAGCCCCAGCATTTT. Using reference TRBV28 and TRBJ1-5 for the parts outside the CDR3, the full variable domain is DVKVTQSSRYLVKRTGEKVFLECVQDMDHENMFWYRQDPGLGLRLIYFSYDVKMKEKGDIPEGYSVSREKKERFSLILESASTNQTSMYLCASNKAGGPNQPQHFGDGTRLSIL.

This rearrangement joins TRBV5-4 to TRBJ2-7, with 8 bases fitting TRBD2. This CDR3 has 16 residues. The junction had 7 bases not matched to a gene; V was cut back by 1 base and J by 1 base. Germline-derived CDR1 and CDR2 are SGHNT and YYREEE (reference sequence). Here the CDR3 DNA reads TGTGCCAGCAGCTTGCCCAGCGGGGGTAGTTCCTACGAGCAGTACTTC. Encoded protein: CASSLPSGGSSYEQYF.

The chain is built from TRBV15 and TRBJ2-7; D is unresolved. Germline V gene lookup returns CDR1 LNHNV and CDR2 YYDKDF (reference sequence). V was trimmed by 5 bases and J by 2 bases, leaving 10 bases between them. The length of the CDR3 is 13 residues. The CDR3, as DNA: TGTGCCACCAGCGCACGGGCCACCTACGAGCAGTACTTC. Residues: CATSARATYEQYF.

The rearrangement uses TRBV3-1 and TRBJ1-5, with D hard to call. The CDR3 runs 14 residues. V lost 3 bases to trimming and J lost 7 bases, with 13 bases between them. Germline CDR1 is LGHDT and CDR2 is YNNKEL (reference sequence). The CDR3 DNA is TGTGCCAGCAGCCACGGCGGAGGCCAGCAGCCCCAGCATTTT. Its translation: CASSHGGGQQPQHF.

V usage is TRBV7-3 and J usage is TRBJ1-2; 7 nucleotides align to TRBD1. There are 13 residues in the CDR3. V gave up 4 bases and J gave up 8 bases; unmatched junction bases: 7. CDR1 and CDR2 (germline): SGHTA, FQGTGA. The CDR3 here is CASSSRQGAGYTF. CDR3 nucleotide sequence: TGTGCCAGCAGCTCCAGACAGGGAGCCGGCTACACCTTC. Full variable domain (missing parts from reference TRBV7-3 and TRBJ1-2): GAGVSQTPSNKVTEKGKYVELRCDPISGHTALYWYRQSLGQGPEFLIYFQGTGAADDSGLPNDRFFAVRPEGSVSTLKIQRTERGDSAVYLCASSSRQGAGYTFGSGTRLTVV.